The 8 T cell receptor beta chains reported below all come from one sample, sequenced in a study of cytomegalovirus exposure and HLA in healthy donors. The PCR used 60 Vbeta and 13 Jbeta primers. Clones were read by immunoSEQ multiplex PCR, and TCRdb kept only the in-frame ones, dropping some. This table has tens of thousands of clones, around four fifths appearing once. The sample comprised PBMCs. These receptors all stem from a woman between 50 and 59 years old in good health and CMV-seropositive.

This sequence joins TRBV21-1 and TRBJ2-3; whether TRBD2, the table's D call, matches the DNA was not checked. TRBV21-1 is listed as a pseudogene. This CDR3 spans 16 amino acids. The CDR3 loop is CASSNILEVDLDTQYF. The CDR3, as DNA: TGTGCCAGCAGCAATATACTAGAAGTTGATCTTGATACGCAGTATTTT.

The V gene is TRBV5-4, the J gene TRBJ2-2; D ambiguous. Germline V CDR1 and CDR2: SGHNT, YYREEE (reference sequence). The germline V and J ends were trimmed by 0 bases and 4 bases, with 7 bases remaining between them. The CDR3 extends over 14 amino acids. The CDR3 spells CASSLASSTGELFF. In DNA form, the CDR3 reads TGTGCCAGCAGCTTGGCTAGTTCCACCGGGGAGCTGTTTTTT. The full variable domain, its missing parts supplied by reference TRBV5-4 and TRBJ2-2, is ETGVTQSPTHLIKTRGQQVTLRCSSQSGHNTVSWYQQALGQGPQFIFQYYREEENGRGNFPPRFSGLQFPNYSSELNVNALELDDSALYLCASSLASSTGELFFGEGSRLTVL.

The V and J genes are TRBV28 and TRBJ1-2; D possibly corresponds to TRBD1 (6 bases). The CDR3 contains 14 residues. Trimming shortened V by 5 bases and J by 4 bases, and 14 bases separated the two germline ends. CDR1 is MDHEN, CDR2 SYDVKM, per germline. As DNA, the CDR3 is TGTGCCAGCAGTCTGACAGGAAGGGCCTATGGCTACACCTTC. Protein sequence: CASSLTGRAYGYTF.

This clone was seen just once. The chain uses TRBV5-1 and TRBJ2-1; D call uncertain. This CDR3 contains 11 residues. Germline V gene data show CDR1 as SGHRS and CDR2 as YFSETQ. The ends were cut back, 4 bases at V and 5 bases at J, with 4 bases in the middle. The CDR3 loop is CASSPDNEQFF. The CDR3 DNA sequence: TGCGCCAGCAGCCCGGACAATGAGCAGTTCTTC.

As to this clone: One end of the junction is discordant with germline, which a read error may explain. V gene TRBV18 combines with J gene TRBJ2-7; the match to TRBD1 covers 9 bases. Germline CDR1 and CDR2: KGHSH and LQKENI. The CDR3 runs to 18 residues. The CDR3 DNA follows: TGTGCTAGCTCACCACTGGACAGGGGTCTAGCTGTTGCCTACGAGCAGTACTTC. It specifies CASSPLDRGLAVAYEQYF.

The chain recombines TRBV9 with TRBJ2-1; 15 bases line up with TRBD2. CDR3 length: 21 residues. The germline V gene encodes CDR1 SGDLS and CDR2 YYNGEE. V lost 3 bases to trimming and J lost 0 bases; unmatched junction nucleotides: 13. CDR3: CASSEGRGLAGGSSSYNEQFF. The CDR3 DNA follows: TGTGCCAGCAGCGAAGGGCGGGGACTAGCGGGAGGCTCCAGCTCCTACAATGAGCAGTTCTTC.

The chain employs TRBV27 and TRBJ2-3; D is possibly TRBD1 (5 bases). Trimming took 0 bases from V and 10 from J, leaving 8 bases between them. The CDR3 contains 12 residues. Germline V gene sequence: CDR1 MNHEY, CDR2 SMNVEV (reference sequence). CDR3 sequence: CASSLSQGAQYF. The DNA of the CDR3 is TGTGCCAGCAGTTTATCCCAAGGGGCGCAGTATTTT.

The V gene is TRBV7-2, the J gene TRBJ1-5; D is unresolved. V lost 2 bases, J lost 7 bases, and 9 bases lay in between. Germline values: CDR1 SGHTA, CDR2 FQGNSA. This CDR3 spans 13 amino acids. The CDR3 loop is CASSLTSGQPQHF. Written as DNA, the CDR3 is TGTGCCAGCAGCTTAACCTCGGGGCAGCCCCAGCATTTT.